This T cell receptor (beta chain) was captured by sequencing in a study of blood T cell repertoires in COVID-19. Generated by immunoSEQ multiplex PCR, the TCRdb table keeps only in-frame clones and is missing some. The sample lists hundreds of thousands of clones, roughly nine tenths seen once, with about 7% in the top ten. This clone was observed a few times. V lost 7 bases to trimming and J lost 2 bases, with 15 bases between them. Germline CDR1 is LNHDA and CDR2 is SQIVND (reference sequence). The CDR3 consists of 16 residues. This chain uses TRBV19 with TRBJ2-6, with D possibly TRBD1 on 5 matching bases. The receptor was derived from a man in his sixties who had recovered from COVID-19. The sequenced sample consisted of peripheral blood. The CDR3: CASKGPAGAGANVLTF. CDR3 sequence (DNA): TGTGCCAGTAAGGGGCCGGCAGGCGCTGGGGCCAACGTCCTGACTTTC. The complete variable domain, with remaining parts taken from reference TRBV19 and TRBJ2-6, reads DGGITQSPKYLFRKEGQNVTLSCEQNLNHDAMYWYRQDPGQGLRLIYYSQIVNDFQKGDIAEGYSVSREKKESFPLTVTSAQKNPTAFYLCASKGPAGAGANVLTFGAGSRLTVL.